These T cell receptor beta chains were read from a single sample in a study of beta chain features in type 1 diabetes. Only in-frame clones appear in the TCRdb table, and some are missing; sequencing was by immunoSEQ multiplex PCR. The sample gives about 620,000 clones, roughly a sixth of which show up once; 0.093% is in the top ten. The specimen sequenced was naive CD4+ T cells from blood. Receptor source: a man aged 18 to 30 in good health. The CDR3 runs from the conserved cysteine through the conserved F or W. The order of the fields is D gene, clone size, J gene, V gene, CDR3 DNA, CDR3 protein. The D gene is left open where the match is weak. Where a row states a size, it is once, few, many or the class of an expanded clone; other rows omit it.

NA	NA	TRBJ2-7	TRBV18	TGTGCCAGCTCACCTACCTACTCAGGTACCTACGAGCAGTACTTC	CASSPTYSGTYEQYF
NA	NA	TRBJ1-5	TRBV4-3	TGCGCCAGCAGCCAAGTGAGTTTAAATCAGCCCCAGCATTTT	CASSQVSLNQPQHF
TRBD1	few	TRBJ2-7	TRBV7-9	TGTGCCAGCAGCTTAAAGGCGACAGGGGAATCCTACGAGCAGTACTTC	CASSLKATGESYEQYF
TRBD2	few	TRBJ2-5	TRBV9	TGTGCCAGCAGCGTAGCGGCGGGAGGACGAGAGACCCAGTACTTC	CASSVAAGGRETQYF
TRBD2	few	TRBJ2-7	TRBV28	TGTGCCAGCAGGGGGACTAGCGGGTACGAGCAGTACTTC	CASRGTSGYEQYF
TRBD2	few	TRBJ2-1	TRBV4-1	TGCGCCAGCAGCCAAGATGTCGCGGGGGGTTACCGGTTCTTC	CASSQDVAGGYRFF
TRBD1	many	TRBJ2-7	TRBV10-3	TGTGCCATCGGGACAGGGGCTCTCTACGAGCAGTACTTC	CAIGTGALYEQYF
NA	few	TRBJ1-2	TRBV27	TGTGCCAGCAGTTTAAGCCCTAACTATGGCTACACCTTC	CASSLSPNYGYTF
NA	few	TRBJ1-1	TRBV5-6	TGTGCCAGCAGCTTGGAGCAACTTGTGGCTGAAGCTTTCTTT	CASSLEQLVAEAFF
NA	NA	TRBJ2-7	TRBV6-1	TGTGCCAGCCGAGTAGGACTGATCTACGAGCAGTACTTC	CASRVGLIYEQYF
TRBD1	few	TRBJ1-5	TRBV6-5	TGTGCCAGCAGGGACGGACAGGGTGGTCAGCCCCAGCATTTT	CASRDGQGGQPQHF
TRBD1	few	TRBJ2-1	TRBV9	TGTGCCAGCAGCGTAGGTCCCAGGGGGCAGGGGTCCTACAATGAGCAGTTCTTC	CASSVGPRGQGSYNEQFF
NA	NA	TRBJ1-4	TRBV7-9	TGTGCCAGCAGCTTTACGGCCCCGGGGGAAAAACTGTTTTTT	CASSFTAPGEKLFF
TRBD1	few	TRBJ1-2	TRBV7-8	TGTGCCAGCAGCCCGGGACAGGACTATGGCTACACCTTC	CASSPGQDYGYTF
NA	few	TRBJ2-5	TRBV7-3	TGTGCCAGCAGCTCGGGGTACCAAGAGACCCAGTACTTC	CASSSGYQETQYF
NA	NA	TRBJ1-5	TRBV7-9	TGTGCCAGCAGCTTTTCGGGGAATCAGCCCCAGCATTTT	CASSFSGNQPQHF
TRBD1	NA	TRBJ1-2	TRBV12-5	TGTGCTAGTGGTTCCGTTCCCAGGGACAGGGGGCCCATCCCCTATGGCTACACCTTC	CASGSVPRDRGPIPYGYTF
NA	few	TRBJ2-7	TRBV28	TGTGCCAGCAGTCTGGGACGGATAGATCAGTACTTC	CASSLGRIDQYF
TRBD2	NA	TRBJ2-1	TRBV5-1	TGCGCCAGCGGGACTACCTTGGACTATGAGCAGTTCTTC	CASGTTLDYEQFF
NA	NA	TRBJ1-1	TRBV18	TGTGCCAGCTCACGACAGGCGGGGGCAAACACTGAAGCTTTCTTT	CASSRQAGANTEAFF
TRBD2	few	TRBJ2-4	TRBV25-1	TGTGCCAGCAGTTCAGCGGGGATCGCCAAAAACATTCAGTACTTC	CASSSAGIAKNIQYF
NA	NA	TRBJ2-3	TRBV6-5	TGTGCCAGCAGGGGCGAAGGGGTCACAGATACGCAGTATTTT	CASRGEGVTDTQYF
NA	few	TRBJ1-4	TRBV7-2	TGTGCCAGCAGCCCAAGGGAGTTAGGTGAAAAACTGTTTTTT	CASSPRELGEKLFF
TRBD1	few	TRBJ1-2	TRBV18	TGTGCCAGCTCTGTGGGACAGAACTATGGCTACACCTTC	CASSVGQNYGYTF
NA	few	TRBJ2-1	TRBV9	TGTGCCAGCAGCGTCGAGGGGCGTCACCCCCGCGATTACAATGAGCAGTTCTTC	CASSVEGRHPRDYNEQFF
TRBD2	NA	TRBJ2-3	TRBV7-2	TGTGCCAGCAGCCCCCTAGCATTAGCGGGGGGGTACACAGATACGCAGTATTTT	CASSPLALAGGYTDTQYF
NA	few	TRBJ1-2	TRBV29-1	TGCAGCGTTCCTCAACTCGGGCCTAACTATGGCTACACCTTC	CSVPQLGPNYGYTF
TRBD1	few	TRBJ2-2	TRBV29-1	TGCAGCGTTGGACAGGGGACCACCGGGGAGCTGTTTTTT	CSVGQGTTGELFF
NA	few	TRBJ1-1	TRBV29-1	TGCAGCGTTGCCCAGGGCACCGAAGCTTTCTTT	CSVAQGTEAFF
NA	NA	TRBJ1-2	TRBV27	TGTGCCAGCAGCTTATATGTCGACCTTGACTACACCTTC	CASSLYVDLDYTF
NA	NA	TRBJ2-3	TRBV2	TGTGCCAGCAGCGGGGGGCAACAGGGGAGCACAGATACGCAGTATTTT	CASSGGQQGSTDTQYF
TRBD2	NA	TRBJ2-3	TRBV4-3	TGCGCCAGCAGCCAAGTTCTAGCGGGCACAGATACGCAGTATTTT	CASSQVLAGTDTQYF
TRBD2	NA	TRBJ2-7	TRBV7-8	TGTGCCAGCAGCTTAGCCCGGACTAGCTACGAGCAGTACTTC	CASSLARTSYEQYF
TRBD1	few	TRBJ1-2	TRBV7-2	TGTGCCAGCAGCCAACAAGGGGGCCCAAACTATGGCTACACCTTC	CASSQQGGPNYGYTF
TRBD2	NA	TRBJ2-3	TRBV2	TGTGCCAGCAGTGATGCGACTAGCGGGAGTACAGATACGCAGTATTTT	CASSDATSGSTDTQYF
TRBD1	few	TRBJ1-1	TRBV5-4	TGTGCCAGCAGCCGTGCTACCGACAGGGGTGCGGGCACTGAAGCTTTCTTT	CASSRATDRGAGTEAFF
TRBD1	few	TRBJ1-2	TRBV28	TGTGCCAGCAGACTAGGACAGGGTATATCCTATGGCTACACCTTC	CASRLGQGISYGYTF
TRBD1	NA	TRBJ2-1	TRBV7-2	TGTGCCAGCAGCGGCAGGGCAGGGGGCCGGAACCACAATGAGCAGTTCTTC	CASSGRAGGRNHNEQFF
TRBD1	NA	TRBJ2-7	TRBV28	TGTGCCAGCAGTAGGAGACAGGGCGAGCAGTACTTC	CASSRRQGEQYF
NA	NA	TRBJ1-1	TRBV7-9	TGTGCCAGCAGCTTACTGGGGGCGGACACTGAAGCTTTCTTT	CASSLLGADTEAFF